The 18 T cell receptor beta chains listed next were all sequenced from one sample in a study of blood T cell repertoires in COVID-19. The repertoire was sequenced with immunoSEQ multiplex PCR; TCRdb's copy has only in-frame clones and lacks some. Of 150,000 to 200,000 clones listed, around 84% are singletons. The sequenced sample consisted of PBMCs or T cells enriched from blood (not recorded which). The receptor set was obtained from a man aged 40-49 years who had recovered from COVID-19.

The rearrangement links TRBV20-1 to TRBJ2-3; D is unresolved. Germline values: CDR1 DFQATT, CDR2 SNEGSKA (reference sequence). Trimming cost V 3 bases and J 10 bases, with 14 bases left between them. This CDR3 has 12 residues. CDR3 in DNA: TGCAGTGCTAGTCCGGATGAGGATGCGCAGTATTTT. This encodes CSASPDEDAQYF.

The CDR3 region has the DNA TGTGCCAGCAGCTCAGGGGGTGAAGATACGCAGTATTTT. It specifies CASSSGGEDTQYF. The chain carries TRBV11-2 and TRBJ2-3, with 7 positions matching TRBD1. CDR3 size: 13 residues. With V trimmed by 4 bases and J by 5 bases, 3 bases remained unmatched. Germline V gene lookup returns CDR1 SGHAT and CDR2 FQNNGV.

CDR3 coding DNA: TGTGCCAGCTCACCACCGGGGCAGCCGGACACTGAAGCTTTCTTT. Its protein product is CASSPPGQPDTEAFF. V and J are TRBV18 and TRBJ1-1, with D possibly TRBD1 on 5 matching bases. Trimming took 0 bases from V and 3 from J, leaving 11 bases between them. Germline-derived CDR1 and CDR2 are KGHSH and LQKENI. The length of the CDR3 is 15 residues. Drawing the rest from reference TRBV18 and TRBJ1-1, the complete variable domain is NAGVMQNPRHLVRRRGQEARLRCSPMKGHSHVYWYRQLPEEGLKFMVYLQKENIIDESGMPKERFSAEFPKEGPSILRIQQVVRGDSAAYFCASSPPGQPDTEAFFGQGTRLTVV.

This sequence joins TRBV19 and TRBJ1-2; the D is unclear. The germline CDR1 and CDR2 sequences are LNHDA and SQIVND (reference sequence). The CDR3 is 13 amino acids. V gave up 5 bases and J gave up 0 bases, with 7 bases separating them. This CDR3 reads CASSLQPNYGYTF. CDR3 coding DNA: TGTGCCAGTAGTCTACAGCCTAACTATGGCTACACCTTC.

This clone was counted a single time. The gene calls are TRBV7-3 and TRBJ2-1; 7 bases are shared with TRBD2. There are 16 residues in the CDR3. CDR1 and CDR2 from the germline V gene are SGHTA and FQGTGA. Trimming removed 1 base from V and 6 bases from J; junction bases left unmatched: 9. CDR3 amino acids: CASSLRASGVFNEQFF. CDR3 nucleotides: TGTGCCAGCAGCTTAAGAGCCAGCGGGGTTTTCAATGAGCAGTTCTTC.

The rearrangement links TRBV2 to TRBJ1-4; D not certain. From germline, CDR1 is SNHLY and CDR2 FYNNEI. The CDR3 is 14 residues long. V lost 1 base and J lost 7, with 10 bases in between. The DNA for the CDR3 is TGTGCCAGCAGTGAAGGGTTGGGGAGTGAAAAACTGTTTTTT. Its translation is CASSEGLGSEKLFF.

This CDR3 is CASSQKTDNTEAFF. The CDR3 region has the DNA TGTGCCAGCAGCCAAAAGACAGACAACACTGAAGCTTTCTTT. The rearrangement links TRBV3-1 (or the pseudogene TRBV3-2) to TRBJ1-1, with D tentatively TRBD1 (5 bases). V dropped 2 bases and J dropped 2 bases, with 9 bases sitting between them. The CDR3 is 14 amino acids. Germline CDR1 and CDR2: LGHDT and YNNKEL (reference sequence).

The gene calls are TRBV5-1 and TRBJ2-2, with TRBD2 as a possible D gene (6 bases). Trimming removed 5 bases at V and 0 bases at J, with 14 bases between. CDR3 size: 16 residues. Germline CDR1 is SGHRS and CDR2 is YFSETQ. For the CDR3, the DNA is TGCGCCAGCAGTTCGATAGCGGACGCGAACACCGGGGAGCTGTTTTTT. Its protein product is CASSSIADANTGELFF.

This chain uses TRBV19 with TRBJ2-5, with D hard to call. This CDR3 is built from 16 residues. Germline CDR1 and CDR2: LNHDA and SQIVND (reference sequence). The germline V and J ends were trimmed by 6 bases and 5 bases, with 22 bases remaining between them. Here the CDR3 DNA reads TGTGCCAGTAGACTCACGGCGGTATTTGGAGAGGAGACCCAGTACTTC. Its protein is CASRLTAVFGEETQYF.

The rearrangement links TRBV5-3 to TRBJ2-7; maybe TRBD1 (7 bases). TRBV5-3 is known as an ORF, though its function is uncertain. The CDR3 length is 15 residues. The V end was cut by 2 bases, the J end by 3 bases, with 15 bases between. The chain's CDR3 is CARSFRGVPFYEQYV. In nucleotides, the CDR3 is TGTGCCAGAAGCTTCAGGGGGGTACCATTCTACGAGCAGTACGTC.

V usage is TRBV9 and J usage is TRBJ2-2; TRBD1 agrees at 7 bases. After removal of 3 bases from V and 2 bases from J, the junction contained 4 bases not matched to a gene. CDR1 is SGDLS and CDR2 is YYNGEE in the germline V gene. This CDR3 contains 15 residues. CDR3: CASSGRDSNTGELFF. Here the CDR3 DNA reads TGTGCCAGCAGCGGCCGGGACAGTAACACCGGGGAGCTGTTTTTT.

V usage is TRBV10-2 and J usage is TRBJ1-5; TRBD1 aligns across 7 bases. V gave up 10 bases and J gave up 7 bases; unmatched junction bases: 13. CDR3 size: 14 residues. The germline gives CDR1 WSHSY, CDR2 SAAADI. CDR3 protein: CATGQQGTQQPQHF. CDR3 sequence (DNA): TGCGCCACCGGCCAACAGGGGACCCAACAGCCCCAGCATTTT.

The genes are TRBV11-2 and TRBJ2-1, with TRBD2 identical over 9 bases. Trimming cost V 6 bases and J 8 bases; bases outside gene matches: 8. Looked up from germline, CDR1 is SGHAT and CDR2 is FQNNGV. The CDR3 extends over 14 amino acids. For the CDR3, the DNA is TGTGCCAGCAGGCTCGGGACTAGCATCCATGAGCAGTTCTTC. Residues: CASRLGTSIHEQFF.

This chain connects TRBV19 to TRBJ1-5; TRBD1 matches 9 bases. V trimming: 5 bases; J trimming: 0 bases; junction bases outside the gene matches: 8. The germline CDR1 and CDR2 sequences are LNHDA and SQIVND (reference sequence). The CDR3 has 17 amino acids. CDR3 bases: TGTGCCAGTAGTGGGGGACAGGGACTATATAGCAATCAGCCCCAGCATTTT. This gives the protein CASSGGQGLYSNQPQHF.

The chain carries TRBV4-2 and TRBJ2-3; D perhaps matches TRBD2 (6 bases). The germline V gene has CDR1 LGHNA and CDR2 YNFKEQ. The ends were cut back, 4 bases at V and 1 base at J, with 12 bases in the middle. The CDR3 is 15 residues long. The CDR3 sequence is CASSRGEPRTDTQYF. As DNA, the CDR3 is TGTGCCAGCAGCCGCGGGGAACCTCGCACAGATACGCAGTATTTT.

The J gene is TRBJ1-1, the V gene TRBV5-1; 7 bases match TRBD1. Germline V gene sequence: CDR1 SGHRS, CDR2 YFSETQ. The V segment lost 0 bases and the J segment 3 bases; nucleotides outside the gene matches: 8. This CDR3 is built from 16 residues. CDR3 residues: CASSLGETGFDTEAFF. DNA of the CDR3: TGCGCCAGCAGCTTGGGGGAGACAGGGTTCGACACTGAAGCTTTCTTT.

The chain couples TRBV27 to TRBJ1-2, with 8 bases aligning to TRBD1. The CDR3 runs to 16 residues. V trimming: 2 bases; J trimming: 4 bases; junction bases outside the gene matches: 9. In germline, CDR1 is MNHEY, CDR2 SMNVEV (reference sequence). CDR3 coding DNA: TGTGCCAGCAGTTTAGGGGGGCAGGGGGCAATCTATGGCTACACCTTC. Translating it yields CASSLGGQGAIYGYTF.

This clone was found once. Written as DNA, the CDR3 is TGTGCCAGCTCGAAGGGGTGGGAAGATACGCAGTATTTT. It codes for CASSKGWEDTQYF. The rearrangement joins TRBV6-4 to TRBJ2-3, with D maybe TRBD1 (5 bases). This CDR3 region has 13 residues. Trimming took off 8 bases at V and 5 bases at J, with 14 bases between the two ends. Germline V gene lookup returns CDR1 MRHNA and CDR2 SNTAGT.